Detailed here is one T cell receptor (beta chain). The antigen is unknown. The source of the sample is a study of T cell responses to AZD1222 COVID-19 vaccine. Produced via immunoSEQ multiplex PCR; TCRdb's table is partial and in-frame only. The sample shows under 70,000 clones, 75% to 85% of them seen only once. CDR3 size: 16 residues. Germline values: CDR1 SGHVS, CDR2 FNYEAQ. V was pared by 5 bases and J by 5 bases, with 11 bases of the junction left unmatched. General study findings and limits: Regions 160-218 and 743-854 held dominance among vaccine-associated CD4 TCRs, which spanned spike.

The source is an adult in good health. The chain employs TRBV7-6 and TRBJ2-5; TRBD2 aligns across 10 bases. Sequencing was performed on peripheral blood, taken on day 0 of MenACWY control vaccination. The CDR3 region is CASSGHSGRRRETQYF. The CDR3 DNA reads as TGTGCCAGCAGCGGTCATAGCGGGAGGAGGCGGGAGACCCAGTACTTC.